Listed below are T cell receptor beta chains from one sample, sequenced in a study of T cell responses to AZD1222 COVID-19 vaccine. Libraries were prepared by immunoSEQ multiplex PCR; TCRdb keeps only in-frame clonotypes and omits some of them. The sample contains 150,000 to 200,000 clones, 88% of which appear only once. The sequenced sample was peripheral blood, obtained 28 days after the second AZD1222 dose. These receptors came from an adult who received the AZD1222 COVID-19 vaccine. The CDR3 runs from the conserved cysteine through the conserved F or W. The D gene is left open where the match is weak. Expanded clones are given a class, and other clones once, few, many or no size at all.

cdr3_nt cdr3_aa j_call d_call v_call clone_size
TGTGCCAGCACCGCCGGGACAGGGGGATACAATGAGCAGTTCTTC CASTAGTGGYNEQFF TRBJ2-1 TRBD1 TRBV5-8 -
TGTGCCATCAGTGGAGACACCCCGTCCTACGAGCAGTACTTC CAISGDTPSYEQYF TRBJ2-7 - TRBV10-3 -
TGTGCCACCAGTGACCCTGCGGACAGGGCCGGGACAGATACGCAGTATTTT CATSDPADRAGTDTQYF TRBJ2-3 TRBD1 TRBV24-1 -
TGTGCCAGTAGTCTCGCTGGGACTAGCGGAACGGGTGATACGCAGTATTTT CASSLAGTSGTGDTQYF TRBJ2-3 TRBD2 TRBV19 -
TGTGCCAGCAGCCGTCTAGCGGTCACCGGGGAGCTGTTTTTT CASSRLAVTGELFF TRBJ2-2 TRBD2 TRBV7-3 -
TGTGCCAGCAGTTTATCAGGGAATCGGCCCTACAATGAGCAGTTCTTC CASSLSGNRPYNEQFF TRBJ2-1 - TRBV6-2/TRBV6-3 -
TGTGCCAGCAGCTTGAGTGGCGGGCAGTTCTTC CASSLSGGQFF TRBJ2-1 - TRBV7-9 -
TGTGCCAGCAGTTCCCCTCGACTGGGGAACACTGAAGCTTTCTTT CASSSPRLGNTEAFF TRBJ1-1 - TRBV28 -
TGTGCCAGCAGTTCAATTGGACTCGGCTCTGGAAACACCATATATTTT CASSSIGLGSGNTIYF TRBJ1-3 - TRBV6-2/TRBV6-3 -
TGTGCCAGCAGTCCCAGTGGGGGAGAGGACATTCAGTACTTC CASSPSGGEDIQYF TRBJ2-4 - TRBV28 -
TGTGCCAGCAGCCAAGTTTCTGGGGCCAATCAGCCCCAGCATTTT CASSQVSGANQPQHF TRBJ1-5 - TRBV3-1/TRBV3-2 -
TGCGCCAGCAGCTCCTCCTCTGGGGCCAACGTCCTGACTTTC CASSSSSGANVLTF TRBJ2-6 - TRBV5-1 -
TGTGCCAGTCAGGGACAGGGCCCTATCGAAGCTTTCTTT CASQGQGPIEAFF TRBJ1-1 TRBD1 TRBV19 few
TGTGCCAGCAGGACGGGGGGAGGCCCCGACAATGAGCAGTTCTTC CASRTGGGPDNEQFF TRBJ2-1 TRBD2 TRBV7-9 -
TGTGCCAGCAGCCACTCCCGGGACAGGGAGCAGTACTTC CASSHSRDREQYF TRBJ2-7 TRBD1 TRBV3-1/TRBV3-2 -
TGCGCCAGCAGCCAGACAGGGGGAAACACCATATATTTT CASSQTGGNTIYF TRBJ1-3 TRBD1 TRBV4-1 -
TGTGCCAGCAGTTACTCTGGCCAGGAAGCTAACTATGGCTACACCTTC CASSYSGQEANYGYTF TRBJ1-2 - TRBV6-5 once
TGTGCCAGCACCGAGATTGCTGGGGCCAACGTCCTGACTTTC CASTEIAGANVLTF TRBJ2-6 - TRBV19 -
TGTGCCAGCAGTCAGGGAAACACCGGGGAGCTGTTTTTT CASSQGNTGELFF TRBJ2-2 - TRBV6-5 -
TGTGCCATCAGTGAGCCAGAATCCTATGGCTACACCTTC CAISEPESYGYTF TRBJ1-2 - TRBV10-3 -
TGTGCCAGCAGCCTGGGGGGACTAGGCACAGATACGCAGTATTTT CASSLGGLGTDTQYF TRBJ2-3 TRBD2 TRBV6-6 few
TGTGCCAGTAGCCGGACAGGGGGTCAAGAGACCCAGTACTTC CASSRTGGQETQYF TRBJ2-5 TRBD1 TRBV19 -
TGCGCCAGCAGCTTGGGGACAGTCTCCTACGAGCAGTACTTC CASSLGTVSYEQYF TRBJ2-7 - TRBV5-1 -
TGTGCCAGCAGCCCCAGAAGTCCCCAAACTGGGGGCTACACCTTC CASSPRSPQTGGYTF TRBJ1-2 - TRBV7-2 -
TGTGCCAGCAGGGACAGGGCGAATGGGGCCAACGTCCTGACTTTC CASRDRANGANVLTF TRBJ2-6 TRBD1 TRBV7-9 -
TGTGCCAGCAGCTCACTAGGATTGTACGAGCAGTACTTC CASSSLGLYEQYF TRBJ2-7 - TRBV7-2 -
TGCAGTGCAAGTCTCACAGATACGCAGTATTTT CSASLTDTQYF TRBJ2-3 - TRBV20-1 -
TGTGCCAGCAGCCAAGGAGACGGCAATGAGCAGTTCTTC CASSQGDGNEQFF TRBJ2-1 - TRBV14 -
TGTGCCAGCAGAAGACAGGGGGCAAACTACAATGAGCAGTTCTTC CASRRQGANYNEQFF TRBJ2-1 TRBD1 TRBV7-9 -
TGTGCCTGGGCTCAACAGGGAGAACAGCCCCAGCATTTT CAWAQQGEQPQHF TRBJ1-5 - TRBV30 once
TGTGCCAGCAGCTCCGTGACTAGCGGGAGGCCCTACGAGCAGTACTTC CASSSVTSGRPYEQYF TRBJ2-7 TRBD2 TRBV7-2 -
TGTGCCAGCTCACCTACGGGACAGCTTAACTATGGCTACACCTTC CASSPTGQLNYGYTF TRBJ1-2 TRBD1 TRBV18 -
TGTGCCAGCTCACCAACGGGGTGGGGGAATGAAAAACTGTTTTTT CASSPTGWGNEKLFF TRBJ1-4 - TRBV18 -
TGTGCCACCAGCAGGGCTGACAACCGCTACACCTTC CATSRADNRYTF TRBJ1-2 - TRBV15 -
TGCGCCAGCAGCCCGGGTGCATTAGCCAAAAACATTCAGTACTTC CASSPGALAKNIQYF TRBJ2-4 - TRBV5-1 -
TGTGCCAGCAGCCCCAGGGGCAGGGCCTACGAGCAGTACTTC CASSPRGRAYEQYF TRBJ2-7 - TRBV7-3 -
TGTGCCAGCAGCTTAAGTAGGGATCTGGGCTACACCTTC CASSLSRDLGYTF TRBJ1-2 - TRBV7-3 -
TGCGCCAGCAGCCAAGACTCGCTAGCGGGACGAAACACCGGGGAGCTGTTTTTT CASSQDSLAGRNTGELFF TRBJ2-2 TRBD2 TRBV4-3 once
TGTGCCAGCAGCCACGGGACAGGGCTCACAGATACGCAGTATTTT CASSHGTGLTDTQYF TRBJ2-3 TRBD1 TRBV7-8 -
TGTGCCTGGAGTCCGGGCTCTGGAAACACCATATATTTT CAWSPGSGNTIYF TRBJ1-3 - TRBV30 -